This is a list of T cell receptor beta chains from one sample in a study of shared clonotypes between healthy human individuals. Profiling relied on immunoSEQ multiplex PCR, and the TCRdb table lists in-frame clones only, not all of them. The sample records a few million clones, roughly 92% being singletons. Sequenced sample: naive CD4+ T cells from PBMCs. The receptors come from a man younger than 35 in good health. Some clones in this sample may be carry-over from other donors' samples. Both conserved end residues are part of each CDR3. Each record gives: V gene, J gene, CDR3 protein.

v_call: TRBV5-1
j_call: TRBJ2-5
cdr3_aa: CASSLVSSGRGETQYF

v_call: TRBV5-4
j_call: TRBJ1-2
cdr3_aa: CASSVGGGFNYGYTF

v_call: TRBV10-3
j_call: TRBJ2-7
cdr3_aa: CAISPTSGTYEQYF

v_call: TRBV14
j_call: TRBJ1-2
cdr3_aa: CASSQQWGSYTF

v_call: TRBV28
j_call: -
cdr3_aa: CASSFIGIRYEQYF

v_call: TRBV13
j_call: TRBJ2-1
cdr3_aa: CASSELAGAAYNEQFF

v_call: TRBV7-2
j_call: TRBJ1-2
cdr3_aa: CASSTRQGIYGYTF

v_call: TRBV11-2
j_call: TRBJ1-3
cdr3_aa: CASSSTRSSGNTIYF

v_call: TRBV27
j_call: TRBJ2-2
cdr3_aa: CASSFWGKGAGELFF

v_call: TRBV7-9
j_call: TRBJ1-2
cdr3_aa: CASSFGTNYGYTF

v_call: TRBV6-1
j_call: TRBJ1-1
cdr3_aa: CASSEMRPNTEAFF

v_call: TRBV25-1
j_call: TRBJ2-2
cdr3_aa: CASSELAKGTGELFF

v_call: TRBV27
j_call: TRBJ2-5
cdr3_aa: CASSSRLAGGETQYF

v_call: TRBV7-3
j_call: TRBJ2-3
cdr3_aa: CASSLNGAGTDTQYF

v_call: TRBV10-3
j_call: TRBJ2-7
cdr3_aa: CAISESTGLTYEQYF

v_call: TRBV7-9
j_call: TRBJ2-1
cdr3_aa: CASIDWGAGGYNEQFF

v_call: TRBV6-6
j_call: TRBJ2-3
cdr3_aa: CASSYPRDRETDTQYF

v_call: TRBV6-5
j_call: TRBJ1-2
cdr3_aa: CASSYIGSYGYTF

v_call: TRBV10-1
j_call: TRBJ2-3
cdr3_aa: CASSDRSTDTQYF

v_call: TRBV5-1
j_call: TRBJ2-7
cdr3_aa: CASRNSGSYEQYF

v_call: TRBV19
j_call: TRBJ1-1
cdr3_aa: CASSTGLRNTEAFF

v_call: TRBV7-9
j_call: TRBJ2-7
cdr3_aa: CASSLFTGQDEQYF

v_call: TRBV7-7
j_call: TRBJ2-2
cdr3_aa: CASSPTHNTGELFF

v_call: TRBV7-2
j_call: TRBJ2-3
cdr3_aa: CASSLARALDTQYF

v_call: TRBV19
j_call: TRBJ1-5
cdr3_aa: CASSTPGRQPQHF

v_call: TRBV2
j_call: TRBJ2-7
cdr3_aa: CASSLAGEQYF

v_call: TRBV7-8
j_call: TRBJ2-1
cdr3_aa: CASSLDREAYNEQFF

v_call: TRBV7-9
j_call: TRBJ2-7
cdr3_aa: CASSLLGNGEQYF

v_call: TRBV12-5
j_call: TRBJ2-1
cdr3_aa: CASGLVLSGIPNEQFF

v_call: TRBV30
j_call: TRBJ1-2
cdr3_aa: CAWSRDSHGYTF

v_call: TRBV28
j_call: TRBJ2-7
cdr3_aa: CASSSPSQPYEQYF

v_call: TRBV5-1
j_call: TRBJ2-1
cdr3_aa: CASSLGTSYDGNEQFF

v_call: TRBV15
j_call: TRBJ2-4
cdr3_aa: CATSTNQYLAKNIQYF

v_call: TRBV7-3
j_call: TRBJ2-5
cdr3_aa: CASSLGQGQETQYF

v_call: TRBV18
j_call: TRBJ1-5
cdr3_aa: CASSLDTPNQPQHF

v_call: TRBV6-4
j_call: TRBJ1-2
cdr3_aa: CASSDAHDPAGTGGNGYTF

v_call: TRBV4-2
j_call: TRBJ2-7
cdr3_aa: CASSDRWLGSLEQYF

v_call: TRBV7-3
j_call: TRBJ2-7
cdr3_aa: CASSLIGGLGEQYF

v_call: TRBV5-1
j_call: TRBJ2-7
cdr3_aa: CASSMRTDSYEQYF

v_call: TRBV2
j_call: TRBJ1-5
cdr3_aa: CASSGDRGSDQPQHF

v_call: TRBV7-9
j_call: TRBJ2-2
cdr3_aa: CASSFSSGGHTGELFF